The TCR beta chain under discussion was sequenced for a study of spatial heterogeneity in lung cancer. Background on the study: The count of detected beta-chain sequences consistently exceeded that of alpha-chain sequences.

General study results and limits: In blood, ubiquitous expanded tumor TCRs appeared more at resection than follow-up.

Individual TCR cDNA molecules each bore their own unique molecular identifier. MiXCR was run by TCRdb on the 5' RACE reads, yielding one entry per CDR3 protein. The sample includes about 13,000 distinct CDR3 sequences, 3% to 5% of them seen just once. The V end lost 4 bases, the J end lost 3 bases, and 5 bases lay between the germline ends. Germline V gives CDR1 SGHVS, CDR2 FNYEAQ. The CDR3 sequence is 12 residues long. Time point of the sample: sample taken at primary tumor resection. Sequencing of whole RNA from tumor, nontumor lung or frozen PBMC involved no sorting. The table lists this clonotype with a few counts. Its antigen is not known. The size of this beta chain means little, since it is a stray read in a library made for alpha chains.

Sequencing used PBMCs, obtained at surgery. The chain carries TRBV7-6 and TRBJ2-3; D is perhaps TRBD1 or TRBD2 (5 bases each). The receptor's source is a male donor with early-stage non-small cell lung cancer. CDR3 sequence (DNA): TGTGCCAGCAGCTGGGGGACAGATACGCAGTATTTT. The encoded protein is CASSWGTDTQYF.